This T cell receptor (beta chain) derives from a study of stem cell transplantation in POMP-related autoinflammatory disease. Study findings and constraints: Patients with PRAID showed a restricted number of unique TRB V-J gene pairings.

For this clone: The target antigen is unknown.

Trimming at V came to 4 bases and at J to 0 bases, leaving 13 bases not matched to a gene. CDR1 is SGHRS and CDR2 is YFSETQ in the germline V gene. This CDR3 region has 19 residues. Profiling relied on immunoSEQ multiplex PCR, and the TCRdb table lists in-frame clones only, not all of them. The data show some 65,000 clones, roughly 93% seen once. This receptor was obtained from a human patient with POMP-related autoinflammation and immune dysregulation (PRAID). Some T cells here may be from the graft donor. The specimen was CD4+ T cells from PBMCs, collected after stem cell transplantation. The genes are TRBV5-1 and TRBJ1-4; the match to TRBD1 covers 9 bases. The CDR3 spells CASSGHLGQGIPTNEKLFF. The CDR3 bases are TGCGCCAGCAGCGGACACCTGGGACAGGGAATCCCAACTAATGAAAAACTGTTTTTT.